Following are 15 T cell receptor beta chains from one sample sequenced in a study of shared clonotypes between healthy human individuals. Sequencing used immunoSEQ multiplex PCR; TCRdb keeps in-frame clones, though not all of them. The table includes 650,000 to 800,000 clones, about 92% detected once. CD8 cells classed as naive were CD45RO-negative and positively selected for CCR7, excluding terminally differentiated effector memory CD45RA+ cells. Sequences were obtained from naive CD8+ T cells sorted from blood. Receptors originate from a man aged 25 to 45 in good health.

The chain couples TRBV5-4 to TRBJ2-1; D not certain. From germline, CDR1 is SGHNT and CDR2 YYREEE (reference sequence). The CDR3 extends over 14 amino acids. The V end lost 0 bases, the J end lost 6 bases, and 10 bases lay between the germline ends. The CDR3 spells CASSLARVSNEQFF. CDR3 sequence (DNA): TGTGCCAGCAGCTTGGCCAGAGTAAGCAATGAGCAGTTCTTC.

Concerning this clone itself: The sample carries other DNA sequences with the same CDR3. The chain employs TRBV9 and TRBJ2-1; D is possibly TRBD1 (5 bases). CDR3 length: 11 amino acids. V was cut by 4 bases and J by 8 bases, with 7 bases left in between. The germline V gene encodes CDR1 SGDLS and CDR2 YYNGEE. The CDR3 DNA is TGTGCCAGCAGCCTAGGGGATGAGCAGTTCTTC. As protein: CASSLGDEQFF. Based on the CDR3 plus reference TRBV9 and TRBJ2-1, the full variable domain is DSGVTQTPKHLITATGQRVTLRCSPRSGDLSVYWYQQSLDQGLQFLIQYYNGEERAKGNILERFSAQQFPDLHSELNLSSLELGDSALYFCASSLGDEQFFGPGTRLTVL.

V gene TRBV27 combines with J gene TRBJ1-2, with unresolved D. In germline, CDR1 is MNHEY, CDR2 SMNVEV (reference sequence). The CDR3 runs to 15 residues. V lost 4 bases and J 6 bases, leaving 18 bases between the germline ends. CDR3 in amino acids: CASSSNSGWRNGYTF. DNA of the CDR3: TGTGCCAGCAGTTCCAATTCGGGGTGGCGAAATGGCTACACCTTC.

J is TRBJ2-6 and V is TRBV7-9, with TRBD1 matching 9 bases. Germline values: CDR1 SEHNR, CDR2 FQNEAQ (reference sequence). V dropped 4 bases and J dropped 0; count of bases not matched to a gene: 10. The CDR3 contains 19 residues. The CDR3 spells CASSSFSGTGNSGANVLTF. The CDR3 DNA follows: TGTGCCAGCAGCTCTTTTTCCGGGACAGGGAACTCTGGGGCCAACGTCCTGACTTTC.

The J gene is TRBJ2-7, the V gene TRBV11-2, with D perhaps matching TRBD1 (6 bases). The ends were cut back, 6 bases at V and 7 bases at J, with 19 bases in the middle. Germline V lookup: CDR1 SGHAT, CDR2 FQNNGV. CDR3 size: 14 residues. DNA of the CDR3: TGTGCCAGCAGGCAAACGCAGGGGAAGCGGGAGCAGTACTTC. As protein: CASRQTQGKREQYF.

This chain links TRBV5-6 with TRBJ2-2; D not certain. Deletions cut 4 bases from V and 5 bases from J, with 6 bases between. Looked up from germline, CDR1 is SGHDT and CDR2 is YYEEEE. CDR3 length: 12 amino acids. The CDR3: CASSGWTGELFF. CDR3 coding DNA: TGTGCCAGCAGCGGGTGGACCGGGGAGCTGTTTTTT.

This CDR3 reads CASIGSGTEAFF. In nucleotides, the CDR3 is TGTGCCAGCATCGGGTCCGGGACTGAAGCTTTCTTT. The chain recombines TRBV6-5 with TRBJ1-1; D ambiguous. The CDR3 contains 12 residues. The V and J ends lost 7 bases and 5 bases respectively, with 11 bases between them. CDR1 and CDR2 (germline): MNHEY, SVGAGI.

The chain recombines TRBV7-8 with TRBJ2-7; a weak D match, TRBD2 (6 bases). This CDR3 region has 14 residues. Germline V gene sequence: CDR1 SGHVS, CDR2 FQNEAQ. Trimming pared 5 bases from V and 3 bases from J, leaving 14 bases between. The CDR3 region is CASSPEEGGYEQYF. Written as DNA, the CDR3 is TGTGCCAGCAGCCCCGAAGAGGGAGGCTACGAGCAGTACTTC.

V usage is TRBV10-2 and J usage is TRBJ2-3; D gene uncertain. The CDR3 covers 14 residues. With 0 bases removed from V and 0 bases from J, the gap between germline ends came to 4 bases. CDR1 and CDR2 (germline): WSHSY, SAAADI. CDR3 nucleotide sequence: TGCGCCAGCAGTGAGTCGCGGAGCACAGATACGCAGTATTTT. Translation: CASSESRSTDTQYF.

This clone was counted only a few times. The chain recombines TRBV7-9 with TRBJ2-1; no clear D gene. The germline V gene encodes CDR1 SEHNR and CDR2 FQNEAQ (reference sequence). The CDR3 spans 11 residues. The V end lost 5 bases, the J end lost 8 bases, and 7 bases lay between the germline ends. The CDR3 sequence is CASSHNDEQFF. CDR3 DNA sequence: TGTGCCAGCAGCCACAACGATGAGCAGTTCTTC.

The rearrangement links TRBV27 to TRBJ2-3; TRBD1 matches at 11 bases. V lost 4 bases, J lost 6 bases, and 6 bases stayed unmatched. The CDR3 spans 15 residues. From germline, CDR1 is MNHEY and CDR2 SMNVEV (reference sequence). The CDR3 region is CASSSRDRGDDTQYF. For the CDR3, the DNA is TGTGCCAGCAGTTCCCGGGACAGGGGGGATGATACGCAGTATTTT.

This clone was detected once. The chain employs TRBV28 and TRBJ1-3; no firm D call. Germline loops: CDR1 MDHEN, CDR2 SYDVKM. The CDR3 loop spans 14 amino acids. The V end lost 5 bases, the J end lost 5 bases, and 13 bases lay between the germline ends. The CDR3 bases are TGTGCCAGCAGTCGACCGGGCAGGAGAAACACCATATATTTT. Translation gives CASSRPGRRNTIYF. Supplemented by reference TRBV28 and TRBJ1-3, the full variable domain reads DVKVTQSSRYLVKRTGEKVFLECVQDMDHENMFWYRQDPGLGLRLIYFSYDVKMKEKGDIPEGYSVSREKKERFSLILESASTNQTSMYLCASSRPGRRNTIYFGEGSWLTVV.

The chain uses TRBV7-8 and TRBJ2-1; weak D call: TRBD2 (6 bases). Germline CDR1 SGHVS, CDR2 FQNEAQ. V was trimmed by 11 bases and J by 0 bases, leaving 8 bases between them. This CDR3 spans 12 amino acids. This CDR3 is CASTSSYNEQFF. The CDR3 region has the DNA TGTGCCTCGACTAGCTCCTACAATGAGCAGTTCTTC.

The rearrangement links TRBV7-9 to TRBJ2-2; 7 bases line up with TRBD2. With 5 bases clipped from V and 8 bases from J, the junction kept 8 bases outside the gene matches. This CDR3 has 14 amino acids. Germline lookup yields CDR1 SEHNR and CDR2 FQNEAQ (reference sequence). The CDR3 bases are TGTGCCAGCAGCCTCAGCGGGGCAGGTGGGGAGCTGTTTTTT. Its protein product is CASSLSGAGGELFF.

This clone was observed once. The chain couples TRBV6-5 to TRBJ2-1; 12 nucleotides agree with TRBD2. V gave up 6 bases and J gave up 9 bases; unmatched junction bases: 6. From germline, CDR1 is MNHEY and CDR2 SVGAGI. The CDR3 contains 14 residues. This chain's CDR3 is CASRTGLAGSEQFF. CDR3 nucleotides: TGTGCCAGCAGAACGGGACTAGCGGGCAGTGAGCAGTTCTTC.